This paragraph reports one TCR beta chain. No antigen is known for it. Base qualities are missing; no much larger clone stands one base away. One collaborating source in Seattle enrolled patients while the patients were actively infected and followed the patients over time throughout the course of disease. The collaborating institutions used their own protocols to collect whole blood in K2EDTA tubes. For TCRbeta analysis, collaborators shipped samples in one of three forms: frozen whole blood, isolated PBMCs, or DNA extracted from either of those sample types. V drops 4 bases and J drops 3 bases, leaving 3 bases in between. Taken from cysteine to phenylalanine, the CDR3 has 11 residues. The entry retains the CDR3 DNA only, 33 bases that are in frame from base 1. CDR1 SEHNR and CDR2 FQNEAQ are derived from the germline V gene (reference sequence). These data are taken from a study of blood T cell repertoires in COVID-19 (TCRdb year 2020). Some background on the complete study: Samples covering the acute and convalescent phases of COVID-19 were provided by collaborators in the United States, Italy and Spain. Sample metadata almost always included a de-identified subject ID, COVID-19 status, age in years and sex. Deeply sampled blood TCRbeta repertoires from subjects exposed to, actively infected with, or recovered from COVID-19 were included in the dataset. The prospective study material was composed of cDNA or gDNA derived from T cells, B-cell-depleted T cells, or PBMCs. The samples were drawn from two sources: the first 160 participants of the ongoing ImmuneRACE study, and 950 to 1,500 subjects contributed by 6 global collaborators. The repertoires were made available in a free public database intended to serve as a resource for research on the immune response to SARS-CoV-2. Where available, HLA class I and class II types were obtained from metadata supplied by the sample provider rather than from assay-based typing.

Study-wide findings and limitations: The amount of clinical and demographic metadata varied by source and participant and was provided uncurated.

The immunoSEQ Assay, a bias-controlled multiplex PCR, was used to amplify TCRbeta CDR3 regions from genomic DNA. As for the authors' bioinformatics: Nucleated cell counts per sample were estimated from amplification of reference gene primers within the assay. To quantify the absolute abundance of each unique TCRbeta CDR3 rearrangement, sequence reads were collapsed and filtered. For each sample, productive Simpson clonality was calculated by taking the square root of Simpson's diversity index across productive rearrangements. Entries here come from immuneACCESS through TCRdb and include only in-frame sequences with V and J called. Some clones fail to appear in such tables; in the studies checked, an unresolved V gene covers under half of the shortfall, and the cause of the remainder is unknown. Clone size and V and J calls were adopted from that table, with D and trimming inferred from the DNA. This sample lists 200,000 to 250,000 clones; roughly 88% were detected once. About 18% of the sample belongs to the ten largest clones.

The clonotype comes from a man aged 45-60 years with COVID-19, enrolled during active disease. Input material: peripheral blood. The sequence joins TRBV7-9 to TRBJ2-5; the D gene is not confidently resolved. For the CDR3, the sequence is CASSSKETQYF. Here is the DNA: TGTGCCAGCAGCTCTAAAGAGACCCAGTACTTC.